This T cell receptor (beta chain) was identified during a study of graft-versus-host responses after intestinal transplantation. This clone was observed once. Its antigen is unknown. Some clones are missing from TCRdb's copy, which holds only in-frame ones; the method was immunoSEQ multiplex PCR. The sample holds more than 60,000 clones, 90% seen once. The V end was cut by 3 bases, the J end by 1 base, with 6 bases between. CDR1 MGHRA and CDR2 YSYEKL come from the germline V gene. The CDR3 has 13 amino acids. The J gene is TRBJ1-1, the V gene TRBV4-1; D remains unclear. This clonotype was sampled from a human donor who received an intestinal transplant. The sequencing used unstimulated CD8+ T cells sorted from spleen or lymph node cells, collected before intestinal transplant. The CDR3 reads CASSHRGNTEAFF. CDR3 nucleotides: TGCGCCAGCAGCCATCGGGGGAACACTGAAGCTTTCTTT.